This TCR beta chain was obtained from a study of human CD8 memory T cell subsets. It was by negative magnetic separation that total CD8+ T cells were enriched. UMI-labeled 5' RACE generated the TCR beta libraries. Reanalyzing the 5' RACE reads, TCRdb keeps one entry per CDR3 protein, without DNA. The sample shows about 5,500 distinct CDR3 sequences, and about 19% sits with its ten largest clones. This TCR derives from a human donor in good health. Sequencing was carried out using CD8+ T cells from PBMCs.

The CDR3 loop is CASSYGALEAFF. The rearrangement joins TRBV6-2 or TRBV6-3 to TRBJ1-1. CDR1 is MNHEY, CDR2 SVGEGT, per germline. This CDR3 is 12 amino acids long.